The clone carrying this T cell receptor beta chain was recorded once. The record originates from a study of blood T cell repertoires in COVID-19. Background on the study: COVID-19 samples, acute and convalescent, were from the United States, Italy and Spain.

Authors' processing steps: Nucleated cell counts were estimated from reference gene primer amplification. Produced via immunoSEQ multiplex PCR; TCRdb's table is partial and in-frame only. V and J calls and clone size follow that table, whereas D and trimming were derived from the DNA. The sample includes nearly 110,000 clones, about nine tenths seen only once; the top ten take around 7%. Trimming stripped 8 bases from V and 7 bases from J, with 9 bases between. This CDR3 region has 11 residues. This chain joins TRBV12-3 or TRBV12-4 and TRBJ2-1; D gene unclear. This receptor was obtained from a man in his fifties with active or convalescent COVID-19. Sequenced input: peripheral blood. The CDR3 DNA reads as TGTGCCAGCGCTAGTTTGAATGAGCAGTTCTTC. Encoded protein: CASASLNEQFF.